The present TCR beta chain was sequenced within a study of T cells after yellow fever vaccination. In the study overall: It was SMART-Seq v4 Ultra Low Input that prepared the fractions with low cell numbers. Broader study findings: A small share of clonotypes appeared in both CD4 and CD8 compartments. The secondary T-cell response peaked on day 5, not day 15, but was weaker.

This clonotype was detected only a few times. No antigen is known for it. Conversion of TCR transcripts into cDNA relied on 5'RACE template switching, which added a universal primer site and UMIs. TCRdb reprocessed the 5' RACE reads via MiXCR and lists one record per CDR3 protein. The sample gives more than 450,000 distinct CDR3 sequences, roughly a fifth of which show up once; roughly 16% is in the top ten. The germline V gene has CDR1 KGHDR and CDR2 SFDVKD. The CDR3 is 11 amino acids. The chain recombines TRBV24-1 with TRBJ1-1; no clear D gene. This sequence originates from a man younger than 35 who received the YFV17D yellow fever vaccine. Source: PBMCs, taken approximately 20 days after the first yellow fever vaccination. The CDR3 loop reads CAAIRNTEAFF. CDR3 nucleotide sequence: TGTGCTGCGATAAGGAACACTGAAGCTTTCTTT.